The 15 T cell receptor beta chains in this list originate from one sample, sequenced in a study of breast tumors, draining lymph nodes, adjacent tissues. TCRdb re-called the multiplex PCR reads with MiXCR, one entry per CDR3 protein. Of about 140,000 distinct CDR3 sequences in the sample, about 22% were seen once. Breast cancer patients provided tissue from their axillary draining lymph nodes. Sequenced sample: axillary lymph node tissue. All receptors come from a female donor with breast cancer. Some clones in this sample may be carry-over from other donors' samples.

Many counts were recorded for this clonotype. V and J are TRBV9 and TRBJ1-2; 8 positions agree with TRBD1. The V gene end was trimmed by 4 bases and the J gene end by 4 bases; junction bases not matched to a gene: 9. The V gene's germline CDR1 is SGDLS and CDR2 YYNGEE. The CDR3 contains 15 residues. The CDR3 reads CASSTSRDRPYGYTF. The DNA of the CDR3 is TGTGCCAGCAGCACCTCCCGGGACAGGCCCTATGGCTACACCTTC.

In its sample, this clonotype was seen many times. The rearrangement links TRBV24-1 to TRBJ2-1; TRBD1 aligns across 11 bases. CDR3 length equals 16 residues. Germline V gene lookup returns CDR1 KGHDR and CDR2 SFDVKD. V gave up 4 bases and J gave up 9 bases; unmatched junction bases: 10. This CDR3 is CATSDFRNGQGAEQFF. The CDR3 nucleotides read TGTGCCACCAGTGACTTCCGCAACGGACAGGGGGCTGAGCAGTTCTTC.

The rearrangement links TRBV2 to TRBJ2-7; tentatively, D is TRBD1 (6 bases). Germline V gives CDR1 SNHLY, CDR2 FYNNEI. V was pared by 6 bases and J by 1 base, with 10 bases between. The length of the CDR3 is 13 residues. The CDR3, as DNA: TGTGCCAGCAGCAGGGGTGGGTCCTACGAGCAGTACTTC. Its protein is CASSRGGSYEQYF.

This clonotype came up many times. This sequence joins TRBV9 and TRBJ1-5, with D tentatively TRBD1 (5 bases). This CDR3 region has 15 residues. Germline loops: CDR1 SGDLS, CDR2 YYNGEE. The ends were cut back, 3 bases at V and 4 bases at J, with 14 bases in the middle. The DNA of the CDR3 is TGTGCCAGCAGCGCGGGACCGGAAGAGAATCAGCCCCAGCATTTT. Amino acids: CASSAGPEENQPQHF.

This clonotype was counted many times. The CDR3 spells CASSEKAGGWNNEQFF. CDR3 bases: TGTGCCAGCAGCGAAAAAGCGGGAGGGTGGAACAATGAGCAGTTCTTC. The J gene is TRBJ2-1, the V gene TRBV25-1, with TRBD2 matching over 10 bases. CDR3 length equals 16 residues. After removal of 6 bases from V and 5 bases from J, the junction contained 10 bases not matched to a gene. Germline V gives CDR1 MGHDK, CDR2 SYGVNS.

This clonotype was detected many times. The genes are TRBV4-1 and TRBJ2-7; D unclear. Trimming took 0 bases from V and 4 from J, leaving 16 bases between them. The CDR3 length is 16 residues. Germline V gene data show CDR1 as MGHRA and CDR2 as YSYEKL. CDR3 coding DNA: TGCGCCAGCAGCCAAGATGCAACAAATTCGGGTTACGAGCAGTACTTC. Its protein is CASSQDATNSGYEQYF.

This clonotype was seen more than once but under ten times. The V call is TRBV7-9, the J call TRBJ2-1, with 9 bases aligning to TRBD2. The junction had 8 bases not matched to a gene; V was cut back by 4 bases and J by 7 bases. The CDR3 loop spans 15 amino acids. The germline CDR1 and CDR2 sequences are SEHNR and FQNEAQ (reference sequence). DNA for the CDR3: TGTGCCAGCAGCTCGAGCGGGAGGAGGGGAAATGAGCAGTTCTTC. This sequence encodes CASSSSGRRGNEQFF.

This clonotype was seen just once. DNA for the CDR3: TGTGCCAGCAGTTCGTTCGGGGCCTACGAGCAGTACTTC. Its protein is CASSSFGAYEQYF. The chain carries TRBV12-3 or TRBV12-4 and TRBJ2-7, with a tentative D call TRBD2 (5 bases). Trimming stripped 4 bases from V and 2 bases from J, with 9 bases between. The CDR3 is 13 residues long.

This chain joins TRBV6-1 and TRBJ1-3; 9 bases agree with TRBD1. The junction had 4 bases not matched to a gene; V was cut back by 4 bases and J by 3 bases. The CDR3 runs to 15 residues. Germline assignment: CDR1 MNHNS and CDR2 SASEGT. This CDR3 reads CASSAGTGSGNTIYF. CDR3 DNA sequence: TGTGCCAGCAGTGCCGGGACAGGGAGTGGAAACACCATATATTTT.

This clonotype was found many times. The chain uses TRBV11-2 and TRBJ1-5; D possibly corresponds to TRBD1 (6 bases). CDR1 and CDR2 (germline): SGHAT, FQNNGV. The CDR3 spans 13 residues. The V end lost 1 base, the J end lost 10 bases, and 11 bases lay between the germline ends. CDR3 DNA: TGTGCCAGCAGCTTAGTACCCGGGGGCCCCCAGCATTTT. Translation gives CASSLVPGGPQHF.

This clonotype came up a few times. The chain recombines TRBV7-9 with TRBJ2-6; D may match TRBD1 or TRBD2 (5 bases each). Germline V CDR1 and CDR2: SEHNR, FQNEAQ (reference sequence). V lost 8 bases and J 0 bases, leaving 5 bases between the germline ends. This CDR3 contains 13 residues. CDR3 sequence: CASGGSGANVLTF. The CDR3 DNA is TGTGCCAGCGGGGGCTCTGGGGCCAACGTCCTGACTTTC.

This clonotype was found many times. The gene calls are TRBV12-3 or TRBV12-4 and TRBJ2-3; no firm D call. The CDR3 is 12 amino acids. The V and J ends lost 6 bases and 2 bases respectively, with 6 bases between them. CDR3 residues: CASSFHTDTQYF. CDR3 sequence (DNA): TGTGCCAGCAGCTTCCACACAGATACGCAGTATTTT.

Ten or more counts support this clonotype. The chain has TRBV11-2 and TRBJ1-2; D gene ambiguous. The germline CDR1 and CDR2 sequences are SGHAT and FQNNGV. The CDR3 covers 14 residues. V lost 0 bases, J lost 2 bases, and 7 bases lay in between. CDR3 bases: TGTGCCAGCAGCTTAGACTTGGGGAACTATGGCTACACCTTC. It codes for CASSLDLGNYGYTF.

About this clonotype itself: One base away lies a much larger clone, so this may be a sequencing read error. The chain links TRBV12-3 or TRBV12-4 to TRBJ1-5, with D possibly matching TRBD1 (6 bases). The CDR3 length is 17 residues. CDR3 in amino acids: CASSLAQGPPGDQPQRF. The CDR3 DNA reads TGTGCCAGCAGTTTAGCGCAGGGACCCCCAGGGGATCAGCCCCAGCGTTTT.

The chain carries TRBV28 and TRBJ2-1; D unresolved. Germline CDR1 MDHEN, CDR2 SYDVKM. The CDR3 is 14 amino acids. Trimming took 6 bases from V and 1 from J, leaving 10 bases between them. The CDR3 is CASRRRLSYNEQFF. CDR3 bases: TGTGCCAGCAGAAGACGGCTATCCTACAATGAGCAGTTCTTC. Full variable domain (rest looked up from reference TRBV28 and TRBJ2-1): DVKVTQSSRYLVKRTGEKVFLECVQDMDHENMFWYRQDPGLGLRLIYFSYDVKMKEKGDIPEGYSVSREKKERFSLILESASTNQTSMYLCASRRRLSYNEQFFGPGTRLTVL.